The present T cell receptor beta chain was sequenced within a study of neurological immune-mediated disorders. Study-wide results and caveats: Expanded clones shared no CDR3 amino acid sequences across subjects, suggesting private repertoires in all groups. When the repertoires were sorted by phylogenetic grouping, those of 18 of 34 multiple sclerosis patients ended up in one related-CDR3 cluster, a possible signature.

2 million PBMCs stored at -80 C were the source of the unsorted libraries. With 10-nucleotide random UMIs included, cDNA was synthesized by 5'RACE. TCRdb processed the 5' RACE reads anew with MiXCR; each CDR3 protein has one entry. Of 40,000 to 50,000 distinct CDR3 sequences in the sample, 2.5% were seen once. This clonotype was picked up many times. What it binds is unknown. The V end lost 5 bases, the J end lost 0 bases, and 24 bases lay between the germline ends. This CDR3 contains 19 residues. CDR1 SGHDT and CDR2 YYEEEE come from the germline V gene. This TCR was sampled from a man aged 25-45 years with multiple sclerosis. The sequenced material came from PBMCs. The V gene is TRBV5-6, the J gene TRBJ1-5, with D possibly being TRBD1 (6 bases). Here the CDR3 DNA reads TGTGCCAGCAGGGATTACAGGGTCTTCGGCCTATATAGCAATCAGCCCCAGCATTTT. This sequence encodes CASRDYRVFGLYSNQPQHF.